Described below is a single T cell receptor beta chain sequence and its context. The target antigen is unknown. The CDR3 sequence is 18 residues long. V was clipped by 3 bases and J by 0 bases, with 15 bases between them. From germline, CDR1 is LGHNA and CDR2 YSLEER. This sample stems from a study of T cell responses to AZD1222 COVID-19 vaccine. General study results and limits: The donors showed a predominance of white British ancestry and of females, with possible underestimation of clonal diversity. Nearly half of unique spike-specific TCRs reportedly avoided B.1.351 and B.1.1.7 mutated regions. Of the AZD1222 recipients, only 5 or 6 were seropositive at baseline. CD4 TCRs linked to vaccination spanned spike, dominating at 160-218 and 743-854.

Measured with immunoSEQ multiplex PCR; TCRdb has only the in-frame clones, and not every one. The table records around 80,000 clones, 90% of them present only once. Sequencing was performed on peripheral blood, taken on day 0 of AZD1222 vaccination. The clonotype originates from an adult in good health. This chain links TRBV4-3 with TRBJ2-6, with D maybe TRBD1 (6 bases). In DNA form, the CDR3 reads TGCGCCAGCAGCCAGCTGACAGGCCCTAACTCTGGGGCCAACGTCCTGACTTTC. Translation: CASSQLTGPNSGANVLTF.